The next 30 T cell receptor beta chains were all read from a single sample in a study of cytomegalovirus exposure and HLA in healthy donors. Using immunoSEQ multiplex PCR, the repertoire was profiled, and TCRdb retains in-frame clones only, with some absent. The data contain roughly 250,000 clones, approximately 90% of them singletons. Material for sequencing was PBMCs. The receptors here all came from a man aged 18 to 30 in good health and CMV-seronegative.

This clone was counted a few times. V usage is TRBV6-1 and J usage is TRBJ1-5, with D hard to call. This CDR3 has 13 amino acids. V was trimmed by 7 bases and J by 0 bases, leaving 7 bases between them. The germline V gene encodes CDR1 MNHNS and CDR2 SASEGT. CDR3 DNA: TGTGCCAGCAACACTAATAGCAATCAGCCCCAGCATTTT. Encoded protein: CASNTNSNQPQHF.

The genes are TRBV6-4 and TRBJ1-5, with D possibly matching TRBD1 (5 bases). Germline lookup yields CDR1 MRHNA and CDR2 SNTAGT. This CDR3 is 17 amino acids long. The V end was cut by 6 bases, the J end by 1 base, with 19 bases between. This CDR3 reads CASSRHPRVGSNQPQHF. The CDR3 nucleotides are TGTGCCAGCAGCCGCCACCCCAGGGTTGGCAGCAATCAGCCCCAGCATTTT.

V usage is TRBV5-1 and J usage is TRBJ2-1, with 9 bases aligning to TRBD2. The trim removed 0 bases at V and 5 bases at J, leaving 3 bases unmatched. Germline assignment: CDR1 SGHRS and CDR2 YFSETQ. The CDR3 length is 15 residues. CDR3 loop: CASSLGPSGDNEQFF. The CDR3 DNA is TGCGCCAGCAGCTTGGGTCCTAGCGGGGACAATGAGCAGTTCTTC.

This sequence joins TRBV5-1 and TRBJ2-1; 9 bases match TRBD2. Trimming at V came to 2 bases and at J to 5 bases, leaving 5 bases not matched to a gene. CDR1 is SGHRS, CDR2 YFSETQ, per germline. The length of the CDR3 is 15 residues. Here the CDR3 DNA reads TGCGCCAGCAGCTTAAGGGCTAGCGGGGACAATGAGCAGTTCTTC. This sequence encodes CASSLRASGDNEQFF.

This chain connects TRBV4-2 to TRBJ2-2; TRBD1 is a possible D gene (6 bases). Trimming took off 1 base at V and 0 bases at J, with 12 bases between the two ends. The CDR3 is 17 amino acids. Germline values: CDR1 LGHNA, CDR2 YNFKEQ. CDR3 nucleotide sequence: TGTGCCAGCAGCCAAGTTTTTTCAGGGGCGAACACCGGGGAGCTGTTTTTT. Its protein product is CASSQVFSGANTGELFF.

The V gene is TRBV6-5, the J gene TRBJ2-1; TRBD1 matches 7 bases. The V segment lost 5 bases and the J segment 1 base; nucleotides outside the gene matches: 5. Germline CDR1 reads MNHEY; CDR2 reads SVGAGI. The CDR3 extends over 15 amino acids. The CDR3 bases are TGTGCCAGCAGTAGTCGACAGGGATCCTACAATGAGCAGTTCTTC. This gives the protein CASSSRQGSYNEQFF.

This chain links TRBV7-9 with TRBJ2-7; perhaps TRBD2 as D (6 bases). The V end lost 5 bases, the J end lost 5 bases, and 13 bases lay between the germline ends. Germline-derived CDR1 and CDR2 are SEHNR and FQNEAQ (reference sequence). This CDR3 region has 13 residues. The CDR3 sequence: CASSPAGGDEQYF. The CDR3 DNA sequence: TGTGCCAGCAGCCCAGCGGGCGGGGACGAGCAGTACTTC. Combining the CDR3 with reference TRBV7-9 and TRBJ2-7 gives the whole variable domain DTGVSQNPRHKITKRGQNVTFRCDPISEHNRLYWYRQTLGQGPEFLTYFQNEAQLEKSRLLSDRFSAERPKGSFSTLEIQRTEQGDSAMYLCASSPAGGDEQYFGPGTRLTVT.

This chain connects TRBV6-6 to TRBJ2-1, with 7 bases lining up with TRBD1. With 6 bases clipped from V and 8 bases from J, the junction kept 1 base outside the gene matches. The CDR3 has 11 residues. Germline V gene sequence: CDR1 MNHNY, CDR2 SVGAGI (reference sequence). Here the CDR3 DNA reads TGTGCCAGCAGCCAGGGGGATGAGCAGTTCTTC. It translates to CASSQGDEQFF.

This clone was seen only once. The V gene is TRBV6-5, the J gene TRBJ1-2; 7 bases align to TRBD1. The CDR3 spans 13 residues. J gave up 8 bases and V 6 bases, and 9 bases lay outside the gene matches. Germline CDR1 and CDR2: MNHEY and SVGAGI. CDR3 nucleotides: TGTGCCAGCAGCAACCAGGGGGTGGGCGGCTACACCTTC. Translated: CASSNQGVGGYTF.

The V and J genes are TRBV6-5 and TRBJ1-1, with D hard to call. The CDR3 contains 15 residues. The V end lost 0 bases, the J end lost 1 base, and 9 bases lay between the germline ends. Per the germline V gene, CDR1 is MNHEY and CDR2 is SVGAGI. The CDR3 DNA is TGTGCCAGCAGTTACTCGATGGCAGGGAACACTGAAGCTTTCTTT. Translating it yields CASSYSMAGNTEAFF.

The chain uses TRBV11-2 and TRBJ2-2, with TRBD2 matching over 7 bases. The ends lost 2 bases at V and 6 bases at J; junction bases unmatched: 3. Germline CDR1 and CDR2: SGHAT and FQNNGV. There are 14 residues in the CDR3. The CDR3 reads CASSLSREAGELFF. CDR3 DNA sequence: TGTGCCAGCAGCTTATCCCGGGAGGCCGGGGAGCTGTTTTTT. Using reference TRBV11-2 and TRBJ2-2 for the parts outside the CDR3, the full variable domain is EAGVAQSPRYKIIEKRQSVAFWCNPISGHATLYWYQQILGQGPKLLIQFQNNGVVDDSQLPKDRFSAERLKGVDSTLKIQPAKLEDSAVYLCASSLSREAGELFFGEGSRLTVL.

V usage is TRBV7-8 and J usage is TRBJ2-1; 10 nucleotides align to TRBD2. V shed 1 base and J 7 bases; nucleotides not matched to a gene: 7. This CDR3 region has 16 residues. Germline CDR1 reads SGHVS; CDR2 reads FQNEAQ. CDR3 loop: CASSLVALAGANEQFF. CDR3 nucleotides: TGTGCCAGCAGCTTAGTAGCTCTAGCGGGAGCAAATGAGCAGTTCTTC.

J is TRBJ2-5 and V is TRBV19; weak D call: TRBD2 (6 bases). Trimming stripped 3 bases from V and 6 bases from J, with 14 bases between. Germline V gene data show CDR1 as LNHDA and CDR2 as SQIVND (reference sequence). This CDR3 comprises 14 residues. DNA of the CDR3: TGTGCCAGTAGTATGGGGAGGACCAGAAAGACCCAGTACTTC. It encodes CASSMGRTRKTQYF.

This clone is a singleton in its sample. The genes are TRBV7-3 and TRBJ2-7; maybe TRBD1 (6 bases). Germline V gene sequence: CDR1 SGHTA, CDR2 FQGTGA. The CDR3 is 18 amino acids. The V gene lost 1 base and the J gene lost 2 bases, with 21 bases spanning the gap. CDR3 sequence (DNA): TGTGCCAGCAGCTTAAACCGGCCGCGGTGGACAGCACCCTACGAGCAGTACTTC. This translates into CASSLNRPRWTAPYEQYF.

This clone appeared a single time. The chain employs TRBV27 and TRBJ2-2; 10 nucleotides line up with TRBD2. The CDR3 spans 15 residues. CDR1 and CDR2 (germline): MNHEY, SMNVEV (reference sequence). V shed 4 bases and J 4 bases; nucleotides not matched to a gene: 3. The CDR3 protein is CASSSASGGTGELFF. In DNA, the CDR3 is TGTGCCAGCAGTTCAGCTAGCGGGGGCACCGGGGAGCTGTTTTTT.

The chain recombines TRBV2 with TRBJ2-5, with 11 bases identical to TRBD2. Germline CDR1 reads SNHLY; CDR2 reads FYNNEI. Unmatched junction bases numbered 6, after V lost 6 bases and J lost 3 bases. The CDR3 totals 15 residues. For the CDR3, the DNA is TGTGCCAGCAGATTCCGTAGCGGGGGGGAAGAGACCCAGTACTTC. It codes for CASRFRSGGEETQYF. The entire variable domain, with the rest obtained from reference TRBV2 and TRBJ2-5, is as follows: EPEVTQTPSHQVTQMGQEVILRCVPISNHLYFYWYRQILGQKVEFLVSFYNNEISEKSEIFDDQFSVERPDGSNFTLKIRSTKLEDSAMYFCASRFRSGGEETQYFGPGTRLLVL.

The chain carries TRBV19 and TRBJ2-2, with TRBD1 as a possible D gene (5 bases). This CDR3 spans 15 amino acids. Germline assignment: CDR1 LNHDA and CDR2 SQIVND (reference sequence). Trimming stripped 7 bases from V and 2 bases from J, with 14 bases between. The CDR3 nucleotides are TGTGCCAGTACCCTGAGAGACAGTAACACCGGGGAGCTGTTTTTT. Protein product: CASTLRDSNTGELFF.

V is TRBV5-5 and J is TRBJ2-1; 7 bases fit TRBD2. This CDR3 contains 13 residues. From germline, CDR1 is SGHKS and CDR2 YYEKEE (reference sequence). V lost 5 bases and J lost 4; bases outside the gene matches: 3. This chain's CDR3 is CASSPGLYNEQFF. The CDR3 DNA follows: TGTGCCAGCAGTCCGGGACTATACAATGAGCAGTTCTTC.

The chain uses TRBV19 and TRBJ1-2; perhaps TRBD1 as D (6 bases). Germline CDR1 is LNHDA and CDR2 is SQIVND (reference sequence). CDR3 size: 13 residues. V was trimmed by 1 base and J by 8 bases, leaving 11 bases between them. The CDR3 is CASSIAQGNGYTF. The CDR3 bases are TGTGCCAGTAGTATAGCACAGGGTAACGGCTACACCTTC.

The CDR3 is CASWQGFPYGYTF. CDR3 coding DNA: TGTGCCAGCTGGCAGGGGTTTCCCTATGGCTACACCTTC. The V gene is TRBV28, the J gene TRBJ1-2; perhaps TRBD1 as D (6 bases). The V gene lost 8 bases and the J gene lost 4 bases, with 14 bases spanning the gap. CDR1 and CDR2 (germline): MDHEN, SYDVKM. The CDR3 is 13 residues long.

V gene TRBV19 combines with J gene TRBJ2-7, with TRBD2 identical over 8 bases. V was pared by 5 bases and J by 2 bases, with 5 bases of the junction left unmatched. The CDR3 loop spans 14 amino acids. CDR1 and CDR2 from the germline V gene are LNHDA and SQIVND (reference sequence). CDR3 residues: CASSAGGGPYEQYF. CDR3 sequence (DNA): TGTGCCAGTAGTGCTGGCGGGGGGCCCTACGAGCAGTACTTC.

The J gene is TRBJ2-5, the V gene TRBV27; TRBD2 matches at 10 bases. Germline V CDR1 and CDR2: MNHEY, SMNVEV (reference sequence). The ends lost 0 bases at V and 5 bases at J; junction bases unmatched: 6. The CDR3 spans 16 residues. In DNA, the CDR3 is TGTGCCAGCAGTTTATCGGCAGCGGGGGGGCGGGAGACCCAGTACTTC. Protein: CASSLSAAGGRETQYF.

The chain has TRBV11-3 and TRBJ2-7; 9 nucleotides match TRBD2. This CDR3 has 14 amino acids. The V gene end was trimmed by 5 bases and the J gene end by 0 bases; junction bases not matched to a gene: 2. Germline V gene sequence: CDR1 SGHNT, CDR2 YENEEA. This CDR3 is CASSLSGSSYEQYF. The CDR3 DNA sequence: TGTGCCAGCAGCCTTAGCGGGAGCTCCTACGAGCAGTACTTC.

The gene calls are TRBV7-8 and TRBJ2-7; 13 bases are a match to TRBD2. V was pared by 5 bases and J by 6 bases, with 4 bases of the junction left unmatched. CDR1 and CDR2 from the germline V gene are SGHVS and FQNEAQ. The CDR3 spans 14 residues. This chain's CDR3 is CASSEGLAGREQYF. In DNA, the CDR3 is TGTGCCAGCAGCGAGGGACTAGCGGGGCGCGAGCAGTACTTC.

This rearrangement joins TRBV19 to TRBJ1-3; the match to TRBD1 covers 9 bases. V shed 7 bases and J 4 bases; nucleotides not matched to a gene: 5. This CDR3 has 14 residues. Germline loops: CDR1 LNHDA, CDR2 SQIVND (reference sequence). The CDR3 coding sequence is TGTGCCAGTATCGTGGGACAGGGAGGAAACACCATATATTTT. This encodes CASIVGQGGNTIYF.

The genes are TRBV5-6 and TRBJ1-1; D not resolved. Germline CDR1 SGHDT, CDR2 YYEEEE. Deletions cut 7 bases from V and 4 bases from J, with 17 bases between. The CDR3 sequence is 14 residues long. The CDR3 spells CASAFDRVSTEAFF. The CDR3 coding sequence is TGTGCCAGCGCTTTCGATCGGGTGAGCACTGAAGCTTTCTTT.

The rearrangement uses TRBV5-1 and TRBJ2-3; D unclear. The CDR3 is 16 amino acids. The ends were cut back, 0 bases at V and 0 bases at J, with 11 bases in the middle. Germline V gene lookup returns CDR1 SGHRS and CDR2 YFSETQ. The CDR3 DNA reads TGCGCCAGCAGCTTGGTCTTCACTACTAGCACAGATACGCAGTATTTT. Residues: CASSLVFTTSTDTQYF.

CDR3 sequence: CASSQDIPRQISYNEQFF. In nucleotides, the CDR3 is TGCGCCAGCAGCCAAGATATCCCCCGACAGATCTCCTACAATGAGCAGTTCTTC. The rearrangement uses TRBV4-3 and TRBJ2-1; maybe TRBD1 (5 bases). V lost 0 bases to trimming and J lost 0 bases, with 15 bases between them. The V gene's germline CDR1 is LGHNA and CDR2 YSLEER. The CDR3 totals 18 residues.

The rearrangement joins TRBV5-1 to TRBJ2-1; unclear D gene. CDR3 length: 14 amino acids. Looked up from germline, CDR1 is SGHRS and CDR2 is YFSETQ. Trimming shortened V by 0 bases and J by 6 bases, and 10 bases separated the two germline ends. The CDR3 loop is CASSLAGTGNEQFF. The DNA of the CDR3 is TGCGCCAGCAGCTTGGCCGGAACGGGCAATGAGCAGTTCTTC.

The chain links TRBV28 to TRBJ2-7; D might be TRBD1 (6 bases). This CDR3 comprises 13 residues. Germline V gene data show CDR1 as MDHEN and CDR2 as SYDVKM. Trimming stripped 6 bases from V and 7 bases from J, with 16 bases between. CDR3 sequence: CASRIDTGREQYF. The CDR3 DNA follows: TGTGCCAGCAGGATCGATACAGGGCGTGAGCAGTACTTC.